Listed below are T cell receptor beta chains from one sample, sequenced in a study of T-cell reconstitution after alpha-beta-depleted transplantation in children. TCRdb redid the calling of the PCR reads with MiXCR, one entry per CDR3 protein. The sample lists 65,000 to 75,000 distinct CDR3 sequences, roughly 4.9% occurring once. The specimen was PBMCs, mostly from graft donor cells, collected 180 days after TCRalphabeta/CD19-depleted stem cell transplant. Source of these receptors: a boy in the first two years of life who had a stem cell transplant for acute myeloid leukemia, so the T cells may come from the graft donor. Each CDR3 is given with its conserved first and last residue. Each record gives: CDR3 DNA, CDR3 protein, clone size, J gene, D gene, V gene. D genes are given only for firm matches. Size is omitted from some rows. Given values are once, few, many or a class for expanded clones.

TGTGCTAGTGCAAGTTATAGTCCCGGGGAGCTGTTTTTT CASASYSPGELFF - TRBJ2-2 - TRBV12-5
TGTGCCAGCAGTTCATCTAGCCGGACAGTGACCCCCTACGAGCAGTACTTC CASSSSSRTVTPYEQYF many TRBJ2-7 - TRBV12-3/TRBV12-4
TGTGCCAGTAGTATGAAGGATACCTACGAGCAGTACTTC CASSMKDTYEQYF many TRBJ2-7 - TRBV19
TGCAGTGCTAGCGTTCGGCGGGGGATAAAAGAGACCCAGTACTTC CSASVRRGIKETQYF many TRBJ2-5 TRBD2 TRBV20-1
TGTGCCAGCAGCGGGACAGCGGGCACTGAAGCTTTCTTT CASSGTAGTEAFF many TRBJ1-1 TRBD1 TRBV7-3
TGCGCCAGCAGCCAAGATACCGGACATATAACCTACGAGCAGTACTTC CASSQDTGHITYEQYF many TRBJ2-7 - TRBV4-3
TGTGCCAGCAGCTTGGCCAATGAGCAGTTCTTC CASSLANEQFF many TRBJ2-1 - TRBV5-6
TGCGCCAGCAAAACTTCAGGAGTTGGGGGCTACACCTTC CASKTSGVGGYTF many TRBJ1-2 - TRBV10-2
TGCGCCAGCAGCTCCTATGGATTACGCCCCCGAGACACGGGACTCTCCTACGAGCAGTACTTC CASSSYGLRPRDTGLSYEQYF - TRBJ2-7 - TRBV5-1
TGCAGCGTCGGACAGGGGGCAGGCTACACCTTC CSVGQGAGYTF many TRBJ1-2 TRBD1 TRBV29-1
TGTGCCAGCAGTCCTGAGACTAGCGGGGGGGCCGAGAATGAGCAGTTCTTC CASSPETSGGAENEQFF few TRBJ2-1 TRBD2 TRBV7-9
TGTGCCAGCGGGGGGGAGCAGTTCTTC CASGGEQFF many TRBJ2-1 - TRBV7-9
TGTGCCAGCAGTGTCTTCGGGTCCTCGTTGGTCGGGGAGCTGTTTTTT CASSVFGSSLVGELFF many TRBJ2-2 - TRBV2
TGTACCATCACTCCGGGACTAGGTAGGGAAGGCTCCTACAATGAGCAGTTCTTC CTITPGLGREGSYNEQFF few TRBJ2-1 TRBD2 TRBV12-3/TRBV12-4
TGTGCCAGCAGCTTCAGGGGGGGCCACGAGCAGTACTTC CASSFRGGHEQYF many TRBJ2-7 - TRBV7-2
TGTGCCAGCAGCTTAGTGTATGTCTACGAGCAGTACTTC CASSLVYVYEQYF many TRBJ2-7 - TRBV7-2
TGTGCCAGCAGTGGAAGCGGGGGTTACAATGAGCAGTTCTTC CASSGSGGYNEQFF many TRBJ2-1 TRBD2 TRBV6-1
TGTGCCACCCAGGGACAGGGCCCCCGCTATGGCTACACCTTC CATQGQGPRYGYTF many TRBJ1-2 TRBD1 TRBV10-3
TGTGCCAGCAGCATTCAGGGTGGGGATGAGCAGTTCTTC CASSIQGGDEQFF many TRBJ2-1 - TRBV7-3
TGTGCCAGCAGCTATGCACAGGTGAACACTGAAGCTTTCTTT CASSYAQVNTEAFF many TRBJ1-1 - TRBV7-9
TGTGCCAGCAGCGGGTGGCAGGCCCTCTCCTACAATGAGCAGTTCTTC CASSGWQALSYNEQFF many TRBJ2-1 - TRBV28
TGTGCCAGCTCACCGTTACAGGGCTCCGGGGAGCTGTTTTTT CASSPLQGSGELFF many TRBJ2-2 - TRBV18
TGCGCCAGCAGCTTGGTGGCGGGAGATCAGCCCCAGCATTTT CASSLVAGDQPQHF many TRBJ1-5 - TRBV5-1
TGTGCCAGCAGTTACGCCGACTGGGCTTTCTTT CASSYADWAFF many TRBJ1-1 - TRBV6-2/TRBV6-3
TGTGCCAGCAGTTCCCCGGACAGGACGAGCTCCTACAATGAGCAGTTCTTC CASSSPDRTSSYNEQFF many TRBJ2-1 TRBD1 TRBV6-5
TGTGCCAGCAGTTTTCGGAAAGGGACAGGAAGAGGTGAAGCTTTCTTT CASSFRKGTGRGEAFF many TRBJ1-1 TRBD1 TRBV12-3/TRBV12-4
TGCGCCAGCAGCTATGGTGAAGATACGCAGTATTTT CASSYGEDTQYF many TRBJ2-3 - TRBV5-1
TGTGCCAGCTCACTCCTTGGATCCGGAAGGGCCCTCCTAGGGTTT CASSLLGSGRALLGF few TRBJ2-3 - TRBV18
TGTGCCAGTAGTACTGGGACAGGGCCCTCCTACGAGCAGTACTTC CASSTGTGPSYEQYF many TRBJ2-7 TRBD1 TRBV19
TGCAGTGCACAGCGGGTGAGGAGGACAGATACGCAGTATTTT CSAQRVRRTDTQYF many TRBJ2-3 - TRBV20-1
TGTGCCTGGAGTGTACATCCAGGGGGAGACAATGAGCAGTTCTTC CAWSVHPGGDNEQFF few TRBJ2-1 TRBD1 TRBV30
TGCAGTGCTAGTTCACGGTATACTGAAGCTTTCTTT CSASSRYTEAFF many TRBJ1-1 - TRBV20-1
TGTGCCAGCAGTTACTCGCCTGGGACTCGGAACACTGAAGCTTTCTTT CASSYSPGTRNTEAFF - TRBJ1-1 - TRBV6-5
TGTGCCAGTAGTATCCTAGGAGCAGAACTGTTTTTT CASSILGAELFF many TRBJ1-4 - TRBV19
TGTGCCAGCTCACCACTTAGGGGCAGGGACACTGAAGCTTTCTTT CASSPLRGRDTEAFF many TRBJ1-1 - TRBV18
TGTGCCAGCTCACCGCTTTCGGATCTAGATTCACCCCTCCACTTT CASSPLSDLDSPLHF many TRBJ1-6 - TRBV18
TGTGCCAGCAGCTTCGAATATGAGCAGTTCTTC CASSFEYEQFF many TRBJ2-1 - TRBV7-2
TGTGCCAGCAGCTTCGGGGTACCGAACACCGGGGAGCTGTTTTTT CASSFGVPNTGELFF many TRBJ2-2 - TRBV7-2
TGCGCCAGCAGCCAAGAGATGGAGGGGGCTGCACGAAAACTGTTTTTT CASSQEMEGAARKLFF many TRBJ1-4 TRBD1 TRBV4-1
TGTGCCAGCAGTTTAAGAGGGGCAGACACCGGGGAGCTGTTTTTT CASSLRGADTGELFF many TRBJ2-2 - TRBV12-3/TRBV12-4
TGTGCCAGCAGTGGACAGTACAATTCACCCCTCCACTTT CASSGQYNSPLHF many TRBJ1-6 - TRBV6-1
TGTGCCATCAGTGAGCAAGGGAGCAATCAGCCCCAGCATTTT CAISEQGSNQPQHF many TRBJ1-5 - TRBV10-3
TGTGCCACCAGTGACCTTGAGGGGAATCAGCCCCAGCATTTT CATSDLEGNQPQHF many TRBJ1-5 - TRBV24-1
TGCAGTGCAGCCGACAGGCTCCTCTCCTACGAGCAGTACTTC CSAADRLLSYEQYF many TRBJ2-7 - TRBV20-1
TGCAGTGCTACCCTCCCCGGGACTAGGCGTGATACGCAGTATTTT CSATLPGTRRDTQYF many TRBJ2-3 TRBD2 TRBV20-1